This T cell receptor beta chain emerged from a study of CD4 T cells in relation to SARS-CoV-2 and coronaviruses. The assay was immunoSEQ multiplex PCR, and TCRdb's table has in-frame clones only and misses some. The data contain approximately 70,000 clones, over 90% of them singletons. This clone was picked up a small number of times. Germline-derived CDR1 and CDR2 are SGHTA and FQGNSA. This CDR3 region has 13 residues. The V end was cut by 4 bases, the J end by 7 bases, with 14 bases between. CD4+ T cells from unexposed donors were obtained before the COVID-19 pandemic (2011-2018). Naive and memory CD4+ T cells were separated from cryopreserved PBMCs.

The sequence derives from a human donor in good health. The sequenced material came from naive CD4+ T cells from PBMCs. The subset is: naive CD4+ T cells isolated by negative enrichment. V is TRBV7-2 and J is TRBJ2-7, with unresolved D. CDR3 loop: CASSSWAPSEQYF. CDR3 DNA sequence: TGTGCCAGCAGCTCGTGGGCCCCCTCGGAGCAGTACTTC.